The rows below give T cell receptor beta chains drawn from one sample of a study of blood T cells in healthy people across ages. TCRdb re-analysed the 5' RACE reads in MiXCR, keeping a single row per CDR3 protein. Here the sample spans 700,000 to 950,000 distinct CDR3 sequences, roughly two fifths being singletons. The material sequenced was blood. The receptor source for this set is a woman aged 60-75 years in good health. Each CDR3 is given with its conserved first and last residue. Not all rows give a size; the values are once, few, many and, for expanded clones, a class.

>17|many|TRBJ2-5|TRBV5-5
CASSLHRARVGEETQYF
>15|once|TRBJ1-4|TRBV9
CASSAGTATNEKLFF
>14|many|TRBJ2-1|TRBV10-3
CAIGVYDTYNEQFF
>15|.|TRBJ2-1|TRBV18
CASSPPARDSNERFF
>17|.|TRBJ2-5|TRBV6-2/TRBV6-3
CASSWYTEASTKETQYF
>12|.|TRBJ2-5|TRBV20-1
CSASGARETQYF
>18|few|TRBJ2-3|TRBV7-2
CASPVTSGGAVVTDTQYF
>13|.|TRBJ2-1|TRBV12-3/TRBV12-4
CASSAARNNEQFF
>14|.|TRBJ1-5|TRBV5-1
CASSLGGDGQPQHF
>15|.|TRBJ1-5|TRBV7-2
CASSFQGTPNQPQHF
>12|many|TRBJ2-1|TRBV29-1
CSVDPGINEQFF
>14|many|TRBJ2-7|TRBV3-1
CASSQLGQVYEQYF
>15|.|TRBJ2-1|TRBV29-1
CSVEERGRVGNEQFF
>15|.|TRBJ2-3|TRBV6-1
CASSDRDGRTDTQYF
>14|few|TRBJ1-2|TRBV12-3/TRBV12-4
CASSRDRESYGYTF
>17|.|TRBJ2-3|TRBV4-3
CASSQDGDSGATDTQYF
>17|.|TRBJ2-3|TRBV27
CASSLLGAGAATDTQYF
>13|few|TRBJ2-2|TRBV7-2
CASSLDGTGELFF
>15|.|TRBJ2-5|TRBV11-1
CASSFRPVPQETQYF
>19|.|TRBJ2-3|TRBV4-3
CASSQERGRSSVGTDTQYF
>14|.|TRBJ1-2|TRBV3-1
CASSHGQGASGYTF
>11|once|TRBJ1-2|TRBV14
CASSQGDGYTF
>15|.|TRBJ2-5|TRBV4-2
CASSPDRGQYNEQYF
>14|.|TRBJ2-7|TRBV27
CASSSQGRAYEQYF
>16|.|TRBJ2-1|TRBV28
CASSLANSGALREQFF
>16|.|.|TRBV12-3/TRBV12-4
CAGKLSRDSQRETQYF
>17|.|TRBJ2-7|TRBV5-1
CASSLASGGSGVYEQYF
>15|.|TRBJ2-4|TRBV20-1
CSASKSSGNGNIQYF
>13|few|TRBJ1-1|TRBV6-5
CASSVSPDRQAFF
>15|.|TRBJ2-7|TRBV3-1
CASSQDAEGLYEQYF
>14|.|TRBJ2-7|TRBV27
CASSRQGANYEQYF
>15|.|TRBJ2-5|TRBV18
CASSPPNSYQETQYF
>15|few|TRBJ2-1|TRBV5-6
CASSRTSGFYNEQFF
>14|.|TRBJ1-2|TRBV5-1
CASSSLTENYGYTF
>16|few|TRBJ2-7|TRBV3-1
CASSQPGPGAYNEQYF
>13|few|TRBJ2-3|TRBV29-1
CSVGGERTDTQYF
>15|.|TRBJ2-3|TRBV20-1
CSVWKAGSGTDTQYF
>14|.|TRBJ1-1|TRBV18
CACSPNIESTEAFF
>13|few|TRBJ2-3|TRBV4-3
CASSQESQNTQYF
>16|once|TRBJ1-4|TRBV7-3
CASSLNVGGTNEKLFF
>13|few|TRBJ1-2|TRBV12-3/TRBV12-4
CASSEDRSYGYTF
>16|few|TRBJ2-2|TRBV12-3/TRBV12-4
CASTLGQGPDTGELFF
>16|.|TRBJ2-7|TRBV7-8
CASSLAPQGSYYEQYF
>15|.|TRBJ2-1|TRBV5-1
CASSRTGDTYNEQFF
>16|.|TRBJ1-6|TRBV5-1
CASSPRTGGIGSPLHF
>15|.|TRBJ2-7|TRBV11-3
CASSSEPGQLYEQYF